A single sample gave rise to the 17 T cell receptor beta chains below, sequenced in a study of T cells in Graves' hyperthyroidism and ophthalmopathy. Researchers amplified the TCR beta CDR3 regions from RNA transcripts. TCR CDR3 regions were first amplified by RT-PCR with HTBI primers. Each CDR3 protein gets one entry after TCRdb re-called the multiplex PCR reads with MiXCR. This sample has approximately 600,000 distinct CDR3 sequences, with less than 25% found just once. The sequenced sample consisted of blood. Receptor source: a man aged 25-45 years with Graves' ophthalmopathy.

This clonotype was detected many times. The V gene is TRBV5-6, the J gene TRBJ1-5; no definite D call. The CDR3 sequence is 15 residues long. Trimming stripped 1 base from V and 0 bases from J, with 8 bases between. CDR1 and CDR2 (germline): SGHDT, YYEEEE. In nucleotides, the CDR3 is TGTGCCAGCAGCTTGAACGGGTATAGCAATCAGCCCCAGCATTTT. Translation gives CASSLNGYSNQPQHF.

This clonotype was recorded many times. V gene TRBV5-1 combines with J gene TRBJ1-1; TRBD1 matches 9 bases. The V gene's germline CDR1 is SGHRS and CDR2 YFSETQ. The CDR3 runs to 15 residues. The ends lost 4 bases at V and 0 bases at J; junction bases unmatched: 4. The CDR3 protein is CASSGRDRVNTEAFF. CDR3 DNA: TGCGCCAGCAGCGGCCGGGACAGGGTGAACACTGAAGCTTTCTTT.

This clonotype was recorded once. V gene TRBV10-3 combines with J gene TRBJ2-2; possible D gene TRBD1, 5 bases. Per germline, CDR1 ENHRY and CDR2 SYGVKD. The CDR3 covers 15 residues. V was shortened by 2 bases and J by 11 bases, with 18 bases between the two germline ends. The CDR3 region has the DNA TGTGCCATCAGTGAGATCGCAGGGCCAGTCTCCGAGCTGTTTTTT. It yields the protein CAISEIAGPVSELFF.

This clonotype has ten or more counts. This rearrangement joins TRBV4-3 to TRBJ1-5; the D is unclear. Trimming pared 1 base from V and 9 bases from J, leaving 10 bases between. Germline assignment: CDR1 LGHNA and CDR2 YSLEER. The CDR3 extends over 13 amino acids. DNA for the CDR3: TGCGCCAGCAGCCAAGTTCCCGGACGGCCCCAGCATTTT. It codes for CASSQVPGRPQHF.

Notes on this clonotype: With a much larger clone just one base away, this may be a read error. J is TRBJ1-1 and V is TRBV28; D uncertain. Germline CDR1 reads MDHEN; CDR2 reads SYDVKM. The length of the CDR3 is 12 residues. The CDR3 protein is CASSPVRTEALF. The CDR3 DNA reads TGTGCCAGCAGCCCCGTAAGAACTGAAGCTCTCTTT.

CDR3 nucleotide sequence: TGTGCCAGCAGTTGGGCCCGAGGCACAGATACGCAGTATTTT. Translated: CASSWARGTDTQYF. The V call is TRBV27, the J call TRBJ2-3; no firm D call. Trimming removed 4 bases at V and 1 base at J, with 9 bases between. CDR3 length equals 14 residues. Germline CDR1 is MNHEY and CDR2 is SMNVEV (reference sequence).

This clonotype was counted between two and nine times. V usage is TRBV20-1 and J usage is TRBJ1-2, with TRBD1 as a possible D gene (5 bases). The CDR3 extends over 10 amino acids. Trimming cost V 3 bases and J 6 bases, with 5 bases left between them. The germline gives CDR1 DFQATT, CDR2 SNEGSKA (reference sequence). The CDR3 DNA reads TGCAGTGCTAGGGGGGATGGCTACACCTTC. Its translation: CSARGDGYTF.

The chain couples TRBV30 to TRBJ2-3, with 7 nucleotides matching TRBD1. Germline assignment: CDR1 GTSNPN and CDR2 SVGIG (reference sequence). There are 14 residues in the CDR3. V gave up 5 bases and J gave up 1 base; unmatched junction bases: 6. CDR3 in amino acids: CAWGAGTGTDTQYF. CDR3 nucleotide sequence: TGTGCCTGGGGTGCCGGGACAGGCACAGATACGCAGTATTTT. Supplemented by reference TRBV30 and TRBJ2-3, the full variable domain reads SQTIHQWPATLVQPVGSPLSLECTVEGTSNPNLYWYRQAAGRGLQLLFYSVGIGQISSEVPQNLSASRPQDRQFILSSKKLLLSDSGFYLCAWGAGTGTDTQYFGPGTRLTVL.

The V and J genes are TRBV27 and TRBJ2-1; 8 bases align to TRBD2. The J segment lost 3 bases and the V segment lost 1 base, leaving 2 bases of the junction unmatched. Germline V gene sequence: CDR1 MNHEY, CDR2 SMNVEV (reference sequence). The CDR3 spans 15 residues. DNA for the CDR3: TGTGCCAGCAGTTTATTCGGGGGGGGCTACAATGAGCAGTTCTTC. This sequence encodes CASSLFGGGYNEQFF.

The CDR3 nucleotides read TGTGCCAGCCTGGGGGAGGTGAGTCAGCCCCAGCATTTT. Amino acids: CASLGEVSQPQHF. This chain uses TRBV6-1 with TRBJ1-5; the D gene is possibly TRBD1 (5 bases). Germline V gene lookup returns CDR1 MNHNS and CDR2 SASEGT. CDR3 length: 13 residues. V lost 8 bases to trimming and J lost 6 bases, with 14 bases between them.

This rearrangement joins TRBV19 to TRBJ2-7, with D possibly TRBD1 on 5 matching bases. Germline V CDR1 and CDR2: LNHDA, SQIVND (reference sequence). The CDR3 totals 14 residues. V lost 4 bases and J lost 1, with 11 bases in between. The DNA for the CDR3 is TGTGCCAGTAGTAGAGGACAAGGTTCCTACGAGCAGTACTTC. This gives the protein CASSRGQGSYEQYF. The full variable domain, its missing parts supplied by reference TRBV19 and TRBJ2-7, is DGGITQSPKYLFRKEGQNVTLSCEQNLNHDAMYWYRQDPGQGLRLIYYSQIVNDFQKGDIAEGYSVSREKKESFPLTVTSAQKNPTAFYLCASSRGQGSYEQYFGPGTRLTVT.

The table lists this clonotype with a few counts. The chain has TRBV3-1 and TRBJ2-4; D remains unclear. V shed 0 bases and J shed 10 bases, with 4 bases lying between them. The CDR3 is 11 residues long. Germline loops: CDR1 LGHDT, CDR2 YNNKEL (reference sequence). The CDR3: CASSQDRIQYF. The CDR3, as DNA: TGTGCCAGCAGCCAAGACCGTATTCAGTACTTC. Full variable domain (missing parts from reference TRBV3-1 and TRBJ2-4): DTAVSQTPKYLVTQMGNDKSIKCEQNLGHDTMYWYKQDSKKFLKIMFSYNNKELIINETVPNRFSPKSPDKAHLNLHINSLELGDSAVYFCASSQDRIQYFGAGTRLSVL.

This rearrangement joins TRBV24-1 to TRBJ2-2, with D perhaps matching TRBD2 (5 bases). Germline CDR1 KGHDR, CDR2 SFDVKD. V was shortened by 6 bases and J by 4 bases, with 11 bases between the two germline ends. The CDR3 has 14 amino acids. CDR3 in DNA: TGTGCCACCAGTAAAGGAGGAGGCACCGGGGAGCTGTTTTTT. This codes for CATSKGGGTGELFF.

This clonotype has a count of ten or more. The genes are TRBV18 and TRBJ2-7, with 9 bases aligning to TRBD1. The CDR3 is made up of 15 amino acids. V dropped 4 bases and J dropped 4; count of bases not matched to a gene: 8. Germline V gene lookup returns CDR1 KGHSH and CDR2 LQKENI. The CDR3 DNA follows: TGTGCCAGCTCACTCGAGGACAGGGGAAGGTACGAGCAGTACTTC. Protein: CASSLEDRGRYEQYF.

CDR3 sequence reads: CSVGDLYEQYF. CDR3 nucleotide sequence: TGCAGCGTCGGGGACCTTTACGAGCAGTACTTC. This chain connects TRBV29-1 to TRBJ2-7; D possibly matches TRBD1 or TRBD2 (5 bases each). This CDR3 region has 11 residues. The germline V gene encodes CDR1 SQVTM and CDR2 ANQGSEA. With 6 bases removed from V and 4 bases from J, the gap between germline ends came to 10 bases.

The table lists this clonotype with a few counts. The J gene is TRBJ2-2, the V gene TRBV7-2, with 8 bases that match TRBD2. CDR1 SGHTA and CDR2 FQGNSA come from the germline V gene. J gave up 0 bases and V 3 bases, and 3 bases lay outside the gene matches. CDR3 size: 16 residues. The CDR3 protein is CASSFHSGTNTGELFF. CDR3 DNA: TGTGCCAGCAGCTTCCATAGCGGGACGAACACCGGGGAGCTGTTTTTT.

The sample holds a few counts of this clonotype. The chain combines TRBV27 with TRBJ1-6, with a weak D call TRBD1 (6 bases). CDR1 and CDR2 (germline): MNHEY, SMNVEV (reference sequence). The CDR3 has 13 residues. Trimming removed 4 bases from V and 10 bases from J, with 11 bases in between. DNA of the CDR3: TGTGCCAGCAGTTCCTCAGGGGTCTCACCCCTCCACTTT. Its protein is CASSSSGVSPLHF.